The source of this T cell receptor (beta chain) is a study of cytomegalovirus exposure and HLA in healthy donors. Points from the study as a whole: Clusters of TCRs from the first cohort tended to co-occur in the 95 to 150 validation repertoires (as a later analysis found). The study designated 150 or so TCR beta chains cytomegalovirus-associated.

The CDR3 is 14 amino acids. J gave up 6 bases and V 6 bases, and 6 bases lay outside the gene matches. The germline V gene has CDR1 MNHEY and CDR2 SMNVEV (reference sequence). Produced via immunoSEQ multiplex PCR; TCRdb's table is partial and in-frame only. Of under 200,000 clones listed, 70% to 90% are singletons. In regard to this clone: Its antigen is undetermined.

The chain has TRBV27 and TRBJ1-5, with 9 positions matching TRBD1. The specimen sequenced was PBMCs. This receptor was taken from a woman in her thirties in good health and CMV-seronegative. The CDR3 DNA reads TGTGCCAGCAGGGGGACAGGGAATCGTCAGCCCCAGCATTTT. Its protein product is CASRGTGNRQPQHF.